This TCR beta chain was found in a study of graft-versus-host responses after intestinal transplantation. Study at large: Multivisceral, liver-intestinal, or isolated intestinal transplants were given to recipients. Each recipient received anti-thymocyte globulin induction, then tacrolimus and steroids for three to four years. Study-level findings and limits: GvH clonotypes were identified within recipient marrow, with a subset emerging first in ileum or blood. Elevated graft-versus-host to host-versus-graft clonal ratios in allografts were recorded for patients with graft-donor T cell macrochimerism.

As regards this clone: Its specificity is not known.

Profiled with immunoSEQ multiplex PCR; TCRdb holds only in-frame clones, not every one. The table records 85,000 to 100,000 clones, under 95% of them present only once. The germline CDR1 and CDR2 sequences are SGHRS and YFSETQ. The V gene end was trimmed by 4 bases and the J gene end by 5 bases; junction bases not matched to a gene: 5. This CDR3 has 14 amino acids. The starting material was unstimulated CD8+ T cells sorted from spleen or lymph node cells, obtained before transplant. The receptor's source is a human donor who was the organ donor for an intestinal transplant. This rearrangement joins TRBV5-1 to TRBJ2-1; 8 positions match TRBD1. The CDR3 coding sequence is TGCGCCAGCAGCCCGGGACAGGACAACAATGAGCAGTTCTTC. This gives the protein CASSPGQDNNEQFF.